Following are 20 T cell receptor beta chains from one sample sequenced in a study of response to subunit inactivated influenza vaccine. Each CDR3 protein is one row after TCRdb ran MiXCR on the RT-PCR reads. The sample comprises under 550,000 distinct CDR3 sequences, about 7.2% of which are singletons, and 13% rests with the top ten. The sequencing used PBMCs from blood, collected about 23 months after vaccination. The receptors here all came from a man between 50 and 75 years old who received an inactivated influenza vaccine.

Many counts were recorded for this clonotype. The chain uses TRBV19 and TRBJ2-1; TRBD2 aligns across 9 bases. V gave up 1 base and J gave up 4 bases; unmatched junction bases: 2. The CDR3 sequence is 15 residues long. The germline gives CDR1 LNHDA, CDR2 SQIVND (reference sequence). The CDR3 sequence is CASSIASGTYNEQFF. CDR3 DNA sequence: TGTGCCAGTAGTATAGCTAGCGGGACGTACAATGAGCAGTTCTTC.

The rearrangement links TRBV10-3 to TRBJ2-5, with TRBD2 matching 10 bases. V shed 5 bases, J shed 3 bases, and the junction held 6 bases outside the gene matches. Germline CDR1 ENHRY, CDR2 SYGVKD. The CDR3 consists of 15 residues. This CDR3 reads CAISLAGANKETQYF. Written as DNA, the CDR3 is TGTGCCATCAGTCTAGCGGGGGCGAACAAAGAGACCCAGTACTTC.

This clonotype was seen more than once but under ten times. The gene calls are TRBV5-1 and TRBJ2-7; D may be TRBD2 (6 bases). The CDR3 extends over 15 amino acids. The germline V gene has CDR1 SGHRS and CDR2 YFSETQ. Trimming took off 8 bases at V and 1 base at J, with 19 bases between the two ends. The DNA of the CDR3 is TGCGCCAGTCAGCTATCGGGCGGGGCGTCCTACGAGCAGTACTTC. Encoded protein: CASQLSGGASYEQYF.

The rearrangement uses TRBV24-1 and TRBJ2-1; 10 nucleotides line up with TRBD2. V lost 3 bases and J lost 7; bases outside the gene matches: 8. Germline loops: CDR1 KGHDR, CDR2 SFDVKD. This CDR3 spans 16 amino acids. CDR3 DNA sequence: TGTGCCACCAGTGATGGGGATGGGACTAGCGAAAATGAGCAGTTCTTC. It yields the protein CATSDGDGTSENEQFF.

This clonotype was counted a few times. This rearrangement joins TRBV27 to TRBJ1-3; a weak D match, TRBD1 (5 bases). From germline, CDR1 is MNHEY and CDR2 SMNVEV (reference sequence). Trimming shortened V by 4 bases and J by 5 bases, and 15 bases separated the two germline ends. The CDR3 has 15 residues. The CDR3: CASSSGLGERNTIYF. DNA for the CDR3: TGTGCCAGCAGTTCCGGGCTGGGGGAAAGAAACACCATATATTTT.

The rearrangement uses TRBV19 and TRBJ1-1; D perhaps matches TRBD1 (5 bases). The CDR3 spans 16 residues. CDR1 LNHDA and CDR2 SQIVND come from the germline V gene (reference sequence). V was shortened by 4 bases and J by 0 bases, with 15 bases between the two germline ends. CDR3 nucleotide sequence: TGTGCCAGTAGTACCAGGGAACTATTAATGAACACTGAAGCTTTCTTT. Amino acid sequence: CASSTRELLMNTEAFF.

This clonotype was found a few times. This chain links TRBV12-3 or TRBV12-4 with TRBJ2-7, with TRBD1 matching 10 bases. V shed 5 bases, J shed 3 bases, and the junction held 4 bases outside the gene matches. The CDR3 length is 14 residues. The CDR3 DNA sequence: TGTGCCAGCAGTCGAAGGACAGGGGGCTACGAGCAGTACTTC. It translates to CASSRRTGGYEQYF.

This clonotype was found a few times. The CDR3 is CATSNTGVGLTDTQYF. CDR3 DNA: TGTGCCACCAGTAATACAGGGGTAGGGTTGACAGATACGCAGTATTTT. This rearrangement joins TRBV24-1 to TRBJ2-3; 7 bases are shared with TRBD1. Germline CDR1 is KGHDR and CDR2 is SFDVKD. This CDR3 region has 16 residues. Trimming removed 6 bases from V and 3 bases from J; junction bases left unmatched: 11.

This clonotype was seen at least ten times. The gene calls are TRBV11-2 and TRBJ2-7; TRBD1 matches 11 bases. Germline V gives CDR1 SGHAT, CDR2 FQNNGV. The ends lost 1 base at V and 3 bases at J; junction bases unmatched: 2. The CDR3 length is 15 residues. In nucleotides, the CDR3 is TGTGCCAGCAGCTTAGGGGGGACAGGGGGCTACGAGCAGTACTTC. Encoded protein: CASSLGGTGGYEQYF.

This sequence joins TRBV6-5 and TRBJ2-5; TRBD2 is a possible D gene (5 bases). There are 15 residues in the CDR3. The V gene's germline CDR1 is MNHEY and CDR2 SVGAGI. V lost 0 bases and J 5 bases, leaving 13 bases between the germline ends. CDR3 nucleotides: TGTGCCAGCAGTTACTCTAGTGCTAGCCGGGAGACCCAGTACTTC. Translation gives CASSYSSASRETQYF.

This chain uses TRBV6-4 with TRBJ2-1, with 12 bases identical to TRBD2. Germline values: CDR1 MRHNA, CDR2 SNTAGT. V was clipped by 3 bases and J by 6 bases; unmatched bases: 3. CDR3 size: 15 residues. The CDR3 nucleotides are TGTGCCAGCAGTGAGCTAGCGGGGGGGCTCAATGAGCAGTTCTTC. Translating gives CASSELAGGLNEQFF.

This clonotype was detected only a few times. The chain uses TRBV24-1 and TRBJ1-5; D unclear. Germline V gene sequence: CDR1 KGHDR, CDR2 SFDVKD. The germline V and J ends were trimmed by 4 bases and 1 base, with 7 bases remaining between them. The CDR3 has 14 residues. CDR3 sequence reads: CATSEQKSNQPQHF. CDR3 sequence (DNA): TGTGCCACCAGTGAACAGAAAAGCAATCAGCCCCAGCATTTT.

This clonotype was found a few times. The chain's CDR3 is CASKLGEQGAAFF. The CDR3 bases are TGCGCCAGCAAATTAGGGGAACAGGGTGCGGCTTTCTTT. The gene calls are TRBV5-1 and TRBJ1-1; a possible D gene is TRBD1 (6 bases). V lost 6 bases and J lost 11, with 20 bases in between. The CDR3 is made up of 13 amino acids. CDR1 and CDR2 from the germline V gene are SGHRS and YFSETQ.

On this clonotype itself: An end of the junction does not agree with germline; a read error may underlie this. The V gene is TRBV5-1, the J gene TRBJ2-7, with D perhaps matching TRBD1 or TRBD2 (5 bases each). CDR3 size: 13 residues. Per germline, CDR1 SGHRS and CDR2 YFSETQ. This CDR3 reads CASRLGENYEQYF. CDR3 sequence (DNA): TGCGCCAGCAGGTTGGGGGAAAACTACGAGCAGTACTTC.

There are many counts of this clonotype. The chain employs TRBV10-3 and TRBJ2-3, with 8 bases lining up with TRBD1. In germline, CDR1 is ENHRY, CDR2 SYGVKD. The trim removed 3 bases at V and 4 bases at J, leaving 12 bases unmatched. This CDR3 spans 17 amino acids. CDR3 amino acids: CAISEGWRTGRSDTQYF. The CDR3 DNA reads TGTGCCATCAGTGAAGGTTGGCGGACAGGGCGGTCAGATACGCAGTATTTT.

This clonotype has a handful of counts. The chain uses TRBV6-1 and TRBJ1-4, with no clear D. From germline, CDR1 is MNHNS and CDR2 SASEGT. This CDR3 comprises 15 residues. Trimming shortened V by 6 bases and J by 4 bases, and 15 bases separated the two germline ends. Here the CDR3 DNA reads TGTGCCAGCAGCCCAGACACTGAACTTAATGAAAAACTGTTTTTT. This encodes CASSPDTELNEKLFF.

As DNA, the CDR3 is TGTGCCAGCTCAGTCGGGACAGCTGGAAACACCATATATTTT. Its translation is CASSVGTAGNTIYF. The chain joins TRBV18 to TRBJ1-3, with 7 bases aligning to TRBD1. Germline V gives CDR1 KGHSH, CDR2 LQKENI. J gave up 2 bases and V 5 bases, and 3 bases lay outside the gene matches. The CDR3 loop spans 14 amino acids.

Only a few counts were recorded for this clonotype. The V and J genes are TRBV28 and TRBJ2-1, with 11 bases lining up with TRBD2. The J segment lost 3 bases and the V segment lost 5 bases, leaving 6 bases of the junction unmatched. CDR1 MDHEN and CDR2 SYDVKM come from the germline V gene. The CDR3 runs 16 residues. Here the CDR3 DNA reads TGTGCCAGCAGTGCTCTCGGGACTAGCGGCTACAATGAGCAGTTCTTC. It yields the protein CASSALGTSGYNEQFF.

This clonotype was picked up many times. This chain uses TRBV29-1 with TRBJ2-7; D might be TRBD1 or TRBD2, each matching 5 bases. CDR1 and CDR2 from the germline V gene are SQVTM and ANQGSEA. This CDR3 has 14 amino acids. V lost 1 base, J lost 1 base, and 11 bases lay in between. The CDR3 sequence is CSVEGGTGSYEQYF. The DNA for the CDR3 is TGCAGCGTTGAAGGAGGGACGGGGTCCTACGAGCAGTACTTC.

This clonotype was observed at least ten times. The V call is TRBV5-1, the J call TRBJ1-2; TRBD1 aligns across 10 bases. This CDR3 has 15 amino acids. Trimming cost V 0 bases and J 6 bases; bases outside gene matches: 5. The germline CDR1 and CDR2 sequences are SGHRS and YFSETQ. The chain's CDR3 is CASSLVATGGDGYTF. CDR3 coding DNA: TGCGCCAGCAGCTTGGTCGCGACAGGGGGCGATGGCTACACCTTC.